This entry features one T cell receptor (beta chain) sequence. Its antigen remains unidentified. Libraries were prepared by immunoSEQ multiplex PCR; TCRdb keeps only in-frame clonotypes and omits some of them. The sample lists some 120,000 clones; approximately 80% were seen once. The germline V gene encodes CDR1 SGHRS and CDR2 YFSETQ. This CDR3 is 15 amino acids long. Trimming stripped 4 bases from V and 5 bases from J, with 16 bases between. The data belong to a study of T cell responses to AZD1222 COVID-19 vaccine. Whole-study findings and limits: Most donors were white British and more were female, and clonal diversity was possibly underestimated.

The clonotype originates from an adult who received the AZD1222 COVID-19 vaccine. The sequencing used peripheral blood, collected 28 days after the second AZD1222 dose. The J gene is TRBJ1-5, the V gene TRBV5-1; TRBD1 might be the D (6 bases). The CDR3 protein is CASSVQGGDDQPQHF. In DNA, the CDR3 is TGCGCCAGCAGCGTACAGGGAGGTGACGATCAGCCCCAGCATTTT.